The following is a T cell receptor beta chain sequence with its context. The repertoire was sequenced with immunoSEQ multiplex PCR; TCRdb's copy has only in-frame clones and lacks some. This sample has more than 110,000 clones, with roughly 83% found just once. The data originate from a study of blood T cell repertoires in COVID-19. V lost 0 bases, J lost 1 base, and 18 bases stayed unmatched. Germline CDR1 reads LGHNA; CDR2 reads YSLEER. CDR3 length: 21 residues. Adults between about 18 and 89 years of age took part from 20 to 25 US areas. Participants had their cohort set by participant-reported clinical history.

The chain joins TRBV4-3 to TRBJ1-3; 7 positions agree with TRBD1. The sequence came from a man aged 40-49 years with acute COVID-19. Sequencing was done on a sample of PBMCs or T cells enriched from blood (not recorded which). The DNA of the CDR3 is TGCGCCAGCAGCCAAGAACCTTCCGGGGGCGGGGGGACAGAATCTGGAAACACCATATATTTT. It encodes CASSQEPSGGGGTESGNTIYF.